This TCR beta chain stems from a study of CD8 T cells in ankylosing spondylitis. TCRdb reanalysed the 5' RACE reads using MiXCR and keeps one entry per CDR3 protein. The data contain about 200,000 distinct CDR3 sequences, 6% to 8% of them singletons. From germline, CDR1 is MNHNS and CDR2 SASEGT. V was clipped by 11 bases and J by 2 bases, with 19 bases between them. This CDR3 comprises 14 residues. The study's findings and limits: A TCR beta motif of several highly homologous variants appeared characteristic of ankylosing spondylitis blood.

At least ten counts were recorded for this clonotype. Its antigen is not known. This receptor was identified in a male donor with ankylosing spondylitis. Input material: blood, either unsorted or a sorted T cell fraction (not recorded which). J is TRBJ2-7 and V is TRBV6-1; D could derive from TRBD1 or TRBD2 (5 bases each). The CDR3: CASATGPNPYEQYF. In DNA form, the CDR3 reads TGTGCCTCCGCCACGGGACCAAACCCCTACGAGCAGTACTTC.